The present entry profiles one T cell receptor beta chain with its context. This specimen belongs to a study of blood T cell repertoires in COVID-19. As for the study in general: Sites in the United States, Italy and Spain provided acute and convalescent COVID-19 samples. PBMCs, B-cell-depleted T cells, or T cells were the source of the cDNA or gDNA that made up the material.

CDR1 and CDR2 (germline): LNHNV, YYDKDF (reference sequence). The length of the CDR3 is 13 residues. The V gene lost 4 bases and the J gene lost 1 base, with 7 bases spanning the gap. Methods used by the authors: Reference gene primers were amplified, and this amplification served to estimate nucleated cell counts. Sequenced by immunoSEQ multiplex PCR; TCRdb stores in-frame clones only, minus some. That table supplies the V and J calls and clone size; D and trimming were determined from the DNA. The table records roughly 100,000 clones, 65% to 80% of them present only once. This TCR came from a woman between 70 and 85 years old with acute or convalescent COVID-19. Input material: peripheral blood. The rearrangement joins TRBV15 to TRBJ1-1, with D uncertain. The CDR3 protein is CATSITANTEAFF. The CDR3 DNA sequence: TGTGCCACCAGCATCACAGCGAACACTGAAGCTTTCTTT.